These T cell receptor beta chains were read from a single sample in a study of blood T cell repertoires in COVID-19. The protocol was immunoSEQ multiplex PCR, while the TCRdb copy is restricted to in-frame clones and leaves out a portion. The table lists roughly 160,000 clones, 70% to 90% of them singletons. The sequencing input was peripheral blood. All receptors derive from a man aged 60 to 75 with COVID-19, enrolled during active disease. Each CDR3 is given with its conserved first and last residue. A D gene is named only where the DNA matches it firmly. Clone size appears in some rows only: once, few, many, or a class for an expanded clone.

>-|TRBD1|TRBV9|TRBJ1-2
CASSVEAGGPYGYTF
TGTGCCAGCAGCGTAGAGGCAGGGGGTCCCTATGGCTACACCTTC
>-|TRBD1|TRBV7-3|TRBJ1-2
CASSSGGGYGYTF
TGTGCCAGCAGCTCAGGGGGAGGCTATGGCTACACCTTC
>few|-|TRBV6-2/TRBV6-3|TRBJ1-5
CASSWTGSNQPQHF
TGTGCCAGCAGTTGGACTGGAAGCAATCAGCCCCAGCATTTT
>-|-|TRBV6-2/TRBV6-3|TRBJ2-7
CASTYNIYEQYF
TGTGCCAGCACTTATAATATCTACGAGCAGTACTTC
>few|-|TRBV7-6|TRBJ1-1
CASSLQYGGGTEAFF
TGTGCCAGCAGCTTACAGTATGGGGGGGGCACTGAAGCTTTCTTT
>once|-|TRBV7-3|TRBJ1-6
CASSLLVGESPLHF
TGTGCCAGCAGCTTATTGGTCGGTGAATCACCCCTCCACTTT
>-|-|TRBV7-9|TRBJ2-2
CASSSLNRANTGELFF
TGTGCCAGCAGCTCGCTCAACAGAGCGAACACCGGGGAGCTGTTTTTT
>once|TRBD1|TRBV11-3|TRBJ1-6
CASSRGQGALSPLHF
TGTGCCAGCAGCCGCGGACAGGGGGCTCTATCACCCCTCCACTTT
>-|TRBD2|TRBV30|TRBJ2-1
CAWSVPNGGSSYNEQFF
TGTGCCTGGAGTGTACCGAATGGCGGGAGCTCCTACAATGAGCAGTTCTTC
>-|TRBD1|TRBV5-1|TRBJ1-1
CASSRTGDTNTEAFF
TGCGCCAGCAGCAGGACAGGGGACACGAACACTGAAGCTTTCTTT
>-|-|TRBV28|TRBJ1-2
CASSFQDTGAYGYTF
TGTGCCAGCAGTTTCCAGGACACCGGTGCGTATGGCTACACCTTC
>-|TRBD2|TRBV5-1|TRBJ2-7
CASSLGEASGRYEQYF
TGCGCCAGCAGCTTGGGGGAGGCTAGCGGGAGGTACGAGCAGTACTTC
>-|TRBD1|TRBV27|TRBJ2-7
CASSATGTGRYEQYF
TGTGCCAGCAGCGCAACCGGGACAGGGCGCTACGAGCAGTACTTC
>-|-|TRBV18|TRBJ2-3
CASSPGAGSTDTQYF
TGTGCCAGCTCACCAGGGGCTGGGAGCACAGATACGCAGTATTTT
>-|TRBD2|TRBV7-2|TRBJ2-2
CASSQSGGSWPGELFF
TGTGCCAGCAGCCAGTCCGGGGGGTCGTGGCCCGGGGAGCTGTTTTTT
>-|-|TRBV4-3|TRBJ1-6
CASSQDDRGGSNSPLHF
TGCGCCAGCAGCCAAGATGACCGCGGAGGGAGTAATTCACCCCTCCACTTT
>few|-|TRBV5-6|TRBJ1-2
CASSFQQGGYTF
TGTGCCAGCAGCTTTCAACAGGGTGGCTACACCTTC
>-|TRBD2|TRBV19|TRBJ2-1
CASSTLGGNMEQFF
TGTGCCAGTAGTACCTTGGGAGGGAATATGGAGCAGTTCTTC
>-|TRBD1|TRBV7-2|TRBJ2-7
CASSLWDRDSYEQYF
TGTGCCAGCAGCCTCTGGGACAGGGACTCCTACGAGCAGTACTTC
>few|TRBD1|TRBV24-1|TRBJ2-3
CATSQGTGVRDTQYF
TGTGCCACCAGTCAGGGGACAGGGGTTAGAGATACGCAGTATTTT
>-|-|TRBV19|TRBJ1-2
CASSTDRPFYGYTF
TGTGCCAGTAGTACGGACAGACCGTTCTATGGCTACACCTTC
>-|TRBD1|TRBV12-3/TRBV12-4|TRBJ2-7
CASSLTGYPQQYF
TGTGCCAGCAGTCTGACAGGGTACCCCCAGCAGTACTTC
>once|-|TRBV11-3|TRBJ2-1
CASSSDYSYNEQFF
TGTGCCAGCAGCTCAGATTACAGCTACAATGAGCAGTTCTTC
>few|TRBD2|TRBV5-1|TRBJ2-1
CASAVRTGLNYNEQFF
TGCGCCAGCGCCGTCCGGACGGGACTAAATTACAATGAGCAGTTCTTC
>-|-|TRBV5-6|TRBJ1-1
CASSWDGSEAFF
TGTGCCAGCAGCTGGGACGGGAGTGAAGCTTTCTTT
>-|-|TRBV7-2|TRBJ2-1
CASSLGGLNEQFF
TGTGCCAGCAGCTTAGGCGGGCTCAATGAGCAGTTCTTC
>-|-|TRBV18|TRBJ1-5
CASSPLDRQYSNQPQHF
TGTGCCAGCTCACCTTTAGACAGACAGTATAGCAATCAGCCCCAGCATTTT
>-|-|TRBV9|TRBJ1-2
CASSETALSNYGYTF
TGTGCCAGCAGCGAAACAGCCCTTTCTAACTATGGCTACACCTTC
>-|-|TRBV2|TRBJ1-6
CASSEEVYSYNSPLHF
TGTGCCAGCAGTGAAGAAGTCTACTCCTATAATTCACCCCTCCACTTT
>-|-|TRBV5-1|TRBJ2-7
CASSLAFDSRTYEQYF
TGCGCCAGCAGCTTGGCGTTTGACAGCCGAACCTACGAGCAGTACTTC
>-|-|TRBV3-1/TRBV3-2|TRBJ1-2
CASSPRDRYANYGYTF
TGTGCCAGCAGCCCCCGAGACAGATACGCTAACTATGGCTACACCTTC
>-|-|TRBV7-9|TRBJ1-5
CASSLGQFNSQPQHF
TGTGCCAGCAGCTTAGGACAGTTTAATAGTCAGCCCCAGCATTTT
>-|-|TRBV6-2/TRBV6-3|TRBJ2-1
CASSLPGHNEQFF
TGTGCCAGCAGTTTACCGGGTCACAATGAGCAGTTCTTC
>-|TRBD2|TRBV9|TRBJ2-6
CASSVGHRTAPGLAGVRANVLTF
TGTGCCAGCAGCGTAGGTCATCGGACCGCACCGGGACTAGCGGGAGTTCGGGCCAACGTCCTGACTTTC
>-|TRBD2|TRBV3-1/TRBV3-2|TRBJ2-5
CASSQRRERETQYF
TGTGCCAGCAGCCAACGGCGGGAGCGGGAGACCCAGTACTTC
>-|-|TRBV7-6|TRBJ1-2
CASSLNSGATFGYTF
TGTGCCAGCAGCTTAAATTCAGGGGCAACGTTCGGCTACACCTTC
>-|TRBD2|TRBV2|TRBJ2-1
CASSETWTSGSGEQFF
TGTGCCAGCAGTGAAACATGGACTAGCGGGAGCGGTGAGCAGTTCTTC
>-|TRBD1|TRBV19|TRBJ1-3
CASTHRGPGNTIYF
TGTGCCAGTACGCACAGGGGGCCTGGAAACACCATATATTTT
>-|TRBD1|TRBV29-1|TRBJ1-4
CSVAGTGNYEKLFF
TGCAGCGTGGCCGGGACAGGGAATTATGAAAAACTGTTTTTT
>-|TRBD2|TRBV6-2/TRBV6-3|TRBJ2-1
CASSGAGTSGHNEQFF
TGTGCCAGCAGCGGGGCTGGGACTAGCGGTCACAATGAGCAGTTCTTC
>-|-|TRBV9|TRBJ2-2
CASSRLDTGELFF
TGTGCCAGCAGCCGACTGGACACCGGGGAGCTGTTTTTT
>-|-|TRBV10-3|TRBJ2-7
CAISEPGVGRSYEQYF
TGTGCCATCAGTGAGCCGGGGGTCGGGCGTTCCTACGAGCAGTACTTC
>-|-|TRBV3-1/TRBV3-2|TRBJ2-3
CASSQGLITDTQYF
TGTGCCAGCAGCCAAGGACTAATCACAGATACGCAGTATTTT
>-|TRBD2|TRBV6-6|TRBJ2-1
CASSRLAGVPYNEQFF
TGTGCCAGCAGTAGACTAGCGGGAGTACCCTACAATGAGCAGTTCTTC
>-|-|TRBV30|TRBJ1-5
CAWTGGPFGNQPQHF
TGTGCCTGGACCGGGGGACCCTTTGGCAATCAGCCCCAGCATTTT
>-|-|TRBV7-2|TRBJ2-1
CASSFLSGGGRNEQFF
TGTGCCAGCAGCTTCTTATCCGGAGGCGGCCGCAATGAGCAGTTCTTC
>-|TRBD1|TRBV7-8|TRBJ2-7
CASSFEDRVVHEQYF
TGTGCCAGCAGCTTCGAGGACAGGGTGGTCCACGAGCAGTACTTC
>-|-|TRBV7-9|TRBJ1-2
CASSLSRGAGYGYTF
TGTGCCAGCAGCTTATCGCGGGGGGCCGGCTATGGCTACACCTTC
>-|-|TRBV19|TRBJ1-2
CASTPAGGRGYTF
TGTGCCAGTACCCCGGCGGGCGGTCGCGGCTACACCTTC
>-|TRBD1|TRBV24-1|TRBJ1-2
CATSDFRQGNYGYTF
TGTGCCACCAGTGATTTCCGACAGGGGAACTATGGCTACACCTTC
>-|-|TRBV18|TRBJ2-6
CASHNSGANVLTF
TGTGCCAGCCACAACTCTGGGGCCAACGTCCTGACTTTC
>-|-|TRBV5-1|TRBJ1-5
CASSLAWGPINQPQHF
TGCGCCAGCAGCTTGGCCTGGGGCCCTATTAATCAGCCCCAGCATTTT
>-|TRBD2|TRBV7-3|TRBJ2-1
CASSSGLAGHNEQFF
TGTGCCAGCAGCTCTGGACTAGCGGGACACAATGAGCAGTTCTTC
>-|TRBD1|TRBV24-1|TRBJ2-2
CATKGPGTGNPGELFF
TGTGCCACCAAAGGGCCCGGGACAGGTAATCCCGGGGAGCTGTTTTTT